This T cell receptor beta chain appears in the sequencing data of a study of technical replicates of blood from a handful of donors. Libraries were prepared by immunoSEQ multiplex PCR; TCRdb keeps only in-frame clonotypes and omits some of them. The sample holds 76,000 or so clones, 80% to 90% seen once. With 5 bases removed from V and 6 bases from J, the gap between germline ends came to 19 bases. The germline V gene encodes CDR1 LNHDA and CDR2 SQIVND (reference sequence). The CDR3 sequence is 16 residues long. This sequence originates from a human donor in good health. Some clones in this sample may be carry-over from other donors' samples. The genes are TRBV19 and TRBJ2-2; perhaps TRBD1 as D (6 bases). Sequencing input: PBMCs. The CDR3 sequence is CASSVTGKGRPGELFF. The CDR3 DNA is TGTGCCAGTAGTGTAACAGGGAAAGGAAGGCCCGGGGAGCTGTTTTTT.